A selection of T cell receptor beta chains follows, all from one sample in a study of identical twins. TCRdb processed the 5' RACE reads anew with MiXCR; each CDR3 protein has one entry. The table records about 240,000 distinct CDR3 sequences, 6% to 8.5% of them present only once. Separately, the same data were catalogued under a study of yellow fever vaccine responses in identical twins.

What was sequenced was CD8+ T cells sorted from blood. These receptors originate from a woman aged 18 to 35 in good health. Both conserved end residues are part of each CDR3. A D gene is named only where the DNA matches it firmly. Size values are once, few and many counts, or a class for expanded clones, and some rows have none.

cdr3_nt | cdr3_aa | v_call | d_call | clone_size | j_call
TGTGCCAGCAGTTTAGGGACAGGGAGCGAGCAGTACTTC | CASSLGTGSEQYF | TRBV27 | TRBD1 | few | TRBJ2-7
TGCAGTGCTAGGAGGCCACGAGAAGAGACCCAGTACTTC | CSARRPREETQYF | TRBV20-1 | - | many | TRBJ2-5
TGTGCCAGCTCACCTTCACGGGGGAGCTCCTACGAGCAGTACTTC | CASSPSRGSSYEQYF | TRBV18 | - | - | TRBJ2-7
TGCGCCAGCAGCACCGGGACAGGGTTAGATACGCAGTATTTT | CASSTGTGLDTQYF | TRBV5-1 | TRBD1 | - | TRBJ2-3
TGTGCCAGCAGCTGGGGGGAGGGGTCCTACAATGAGCAGTTCTTC | CASSWGEGSYNEQFF | TRBV5-5 | TRBD2 | few | TRBJ2-1
TGTGCCAGCAGCTTGGAACAGGGAGAGAATGAAAAACTGTTTTTT | CASSLEQGENEKLFF | TRBV5-7 | - | many | TRBJ1-4
TGTGCCAGCAGCTTAGATCGGGACGGCAGTTCTGGGGCCAACGTCCTGACTTTC | CASSLDRDGSSGANVLTF | TRBV11-2 | - | few | TRBJ2-6
TGCGCCAGCAGCTCGGGGACAGGGGGCCGGACTAATTCACCCCTCCACTTT | CASSSGTGGRTNSPLHF | TRBV5-1 | TRBD1 | - | TRBJ1-6
TGCGCCAGCAGCCAAGATAAGGGAAGGAACACTGAAGCTTTCTTT | CASSQDKGRNTEAFF | TRBV4-1 | - | many | TRBJ1-1
TGCAGTGCCCCGGACAGGGAGTACAATGAGCAGTTCTTC | CSAPDREYNEQFF | TRBV20-1 | TRBD1 | many | TRBJ2-1
TGCAGCGTTGAAGGAGGTGATATAGCCAAAAACATTCAGTACTTC | CSVEGGDIAKNIQYF | TRBV29-1 | - | many | TRBJ2-4
TGTGCCAGCACCCGAGGGAATCAGCCCCAGCATTTT | CASTRGNQPQHF | TRBV12-3/TRBV12-4 | - | - | TRBJ1-5
TGTGCCAGCAGTTTATCGGCGGGAGAAGCCTACAATGAGCAGTTCTTC | CASSLSAGEAYNEQFF | TRBV27 | TRBD2 | - | TRBJ2-1
TGCGCCAGCAGCCAAGACGGTCTGGGGAAAACTAATGAAAAACTGTTTTTT | CASSQDGLGKTNEKLFF | TRBV4-1 | - | many | TRBJ1-4
TGTGCCAGCAGTTTACGCAGGGGACCCAATCAGCCCCAGCATTTT | CASSLRRGPNQPQHF | TRBV12-3/TRBV12-4 | - | few | TRBJ1-5
TGTGCCAGCAGCTACCCTACAGGGGACGGGGACACAGATACGCAGTATTTT | CASSYPTGDGDTDTQYF | TRBV5-5 | TRBD1 | many | TRBJ2-3
TGTGCCAGCAGCTGGAAGACTAGCGGGGATTACCGTAGCACAGATACGCAGTATTTT | CASSWKTSGDYRSTDTQYF | TRBV11-1 | TRBD2 | many | TRBJ2-3
TGTGCCAGCAGTTTTGGCTCGCCACCCCTCCACTTT | CASSFGSPPLHF | TRBV12-3/TRBV12-4 | - | many | TRBJ1-6
TGTGCCAGCAGCTTAAATTCACGCCGGGGCGGTCTCAATGAGCAGTTCTTC | CASSLNSRRGGLNEQFF | TRBV7-9 | - | few | TRBJ2-1
TGTGCCAGCAGCAATCGACTAGGGGGGACAGATACGCAGTATTTT | CASSNRLGGTDTQYF | TRBV7-9 | - | - | TRBJ2-3